The 32 T cell receptor beta chains listed next were all sequenced from one sample in a study of high-grade serous ovarian cancer treatment subgroups. Tumor samples were obtained before definitive surgery or chemotherapy. TCRdb keeps only in-frame clones here, not all; method: immunoSEQ multiplex PCR. The data show around 5,200 clones, with 60% to 85% seen just once and about 10% held by the top ten. Sequencing was done on a sample of tumor tissue. The receptors derive from a human donor with high-grade serous ovarian cancer.

The J gene is TRBJ1-3, the V gene TRBV4-3; D perhaps matches TRBD1 (5 bases). CDR3 size: 14 residues. V lost 0 bases and J 4 bases, leaving 7 bases between the germline ends. Per the germline V gene, CDR1 is LGHNA and CDR2 is YSLEER. The CDR3, as DNA: TGCGCCAGCAGCCAAGATCGGGGGGGAAACACCATATATTTT. Protein sequence: CASSQDRGGNTIYF.

This clone was seen more than once but under ten times. The rearrangement uses TRBV2 and TRBJ2-2, with 7 bases aligning to TRBD1. Germline V gene lookup returns CDR1 SNHLY and CDR2 FYNNEI. This CDR3 is built from 14 residues. Losses at the gene ends were 6 bases for V and 6 bases for J; bases not matched to a gene: 7. In DNA form, the CDR3 reads TGTGCCAGCAGGCCACTAGGGGGCCCCGGGGAGCTGTTTTTT. Its protein product is CASRPLGGPGELFF.

V and J are TRBV7-2 and TRBJ2-1; D assignment may be TRBD1 or TRBD2 (5 bases each). Germline V lookup: CDR1 SGHTA, CDR2 FQGNSA. V lost 5 bases and J 8 bases, leaving 19 bases between the germline ends. The CDR3 has 15 amino acids. CDR3 in DNA: TGTGCCAGCAGCACGCCCGGGACCCCTGGCGATGAGCAGTTCTTC. Its protein product is CASSTPGTPGDEQFF.

The chain carries TRBV11-2 and TRBJ2-1, with D tentatively TRBD2 (6 bases). The ends were cut back, 1 base at V and 10 bases at J, with 14 bases in the middle. In germline, CDR1 is SGHAT, CDR2 FQNNGV. The CDR3 contains 14 residues. The CDR3 protein is CASSLVARAGEQFF. In nucleotides, the CDR3 is TGTGCCAGCAGCTTAGTGGCGAGGGCGGGGGAGCAGTTCTTC.

In its sample, this clone ranks as medium-sized. The chain has TRBV5-4 and TRBJ2-4; 7 positions match TRBD2. V lost 4 bases, J lost 0 bases, and 4 bases stayed unmatched. The CDR3 is made up of 15 amino acids. The germline CDR1 and CDR2 sequences are SGHNT and YYREEE (reference sequence). The CDR3 bases are TGTGCCAGCAGCGGGGGGGAGGTAGCCAAAAACATTCAGTACTTC. Protein product: CASSGGEVAKNIQYF.

This clone has a single count. The CDR3 DNA is TGTGCCAGCAGCTGGGGGGCCGGGAACACTGAAGCTTTCTTT. It is translated as CASSWGAGNTEAFF. V and J are TRBV5-5 and TRBJ1-1, with D possibly being TRBD1 (6 bases). Trimming removed 3 bases at V and 1 base at J, with 10 bases between. CDR1 and CDR2 from the germline V gene are SGHKS and YYEKEE (reference sequence). This CDR3 is built from 14 residues.

The rearrangement links TRBV2 to TRBJ1-5; tentative D call: TRBD1 (5 bases). Deletions cut 2 bases from V and 6 bases from J, with 11 bases between. This CDR3 region has 14 residues. Germline loops: CDR1 SNHLY, CDR2 FYNNEI. The CDR3 DNA sequence: TGTGCCAGCAGTGAACAGGGCGCGGGTCAGCCCCAGCATTTT. Its protein is CASSEQGAGQPQHF.

The chain couples TRBV29-1 to TRBJ1-2; D call uncertain. CDR3 length equals 16 residues. Germline assignment: CDR1 SQVTM and CDR2 ANQGSEA. V dropped 0 bases and J dropped 4 bases, with 18 bases sitting between them. Written as DNA, the CDR3 is TGCAGCGTTGAAGATCGGAGCCTCACCGCAGGCTATGGCTACACCTTC. It codes for CSVEDRSLTAGYGYTF.

This chain links TRBV6-6 with TRBJ2-7; D is possibly TRBD1 or TRBD2 (6 bases each). Germline V gives CDR1 MNHNY, CDR2 SVGAGI (reference sequence). The length of the CDR3 is 14 residues. The germline V and J ends were trimmed by 6 bases and 5 bases, with 17 bases remaining between them. The CDR3 DNA follows: TGTGCCAGCAGCCGGGGGAACAGGGACGACGAGCAGTACTTC. Translation gives CASSRGNRDDEQYF.

This chain links TRBV6-5 with TRBJ1-6; weak D call: TRBD1 (6 bases). The CDR3 has 15 residues. V shed 4 bases and J shed 11 bases, with 18 bases lying between them. Per the germline V gene, CDR1 is MNHEY and CDR2 is SVGAGI. As DNA, the CDR3 is TGTGCCAGCAGTTCCCCCCGGAAGGGGGTTACACCCCTCCACTTT. Translated, it gives CASSSPRKGVTPLHF.

The genes are TRBV19 and TRBJ1-1, with 8 bases aligning to TRBD1. The trim removed 4 bases at V and 5 bases at J, leaving 12 bases unmatched. Germline V gene sequence: CDR1 LNHDA, CDR2 SQIVND (reference sequence). The CDR3 contains 16 residues. CDR3 DNA sequence: TGTGCCAGTAGTACTCATCTCAGGGGGCGGTGGACTGAAGCTTTCTTT. It yields the protein CASSTHLRGRWTEAFF.

This clone has a handful of counts. The V gene is TRBV4-3, the J gene TRBJ1-5; unclear D gene. With 0 bases removed from V and 2 bases from J, the gap between germline ends came to 5 bases. The CDR3 length is 14 residues. CDR1 is LGHNA and CDR2 is YSLEER in the germline V gene. The CDR3 region has the DNA TGCGCCAGCAGCCAAGAAGGAGGCAATCAGCCCCAGCATTTT. This sequence encodes CASSQEGGNQPQHF.

The chain has TRBV4-1 and TRBJ1-3; D is unclear. Germline assignment: CDR1 MGHRA and CDR2 YSYEKL. CDR3 length: 14 amino acids. V lost 2 bases, J lost 0 bases, and 5 bases lay in between. CDR3 residues: CASSQQVSGNTIYF. For the CDR3, the DNA is TGCGCCAGCAGCCAACAGGTCTCTGGAAACACCATATATTTT.

This clone appeared a few times. V gene TRBV7-3 combines with J gene TRBJ1-1; D is uncertain. The germline V gene has CDR1 SGHTA and CDR2 FQGTGA. V lost 0 bases and J lost 3, with 5 bases in between. The CDR3 consists of 13 residues. The chain's CDR3 is CASSLTSYTEAFF. As DNA, the CDR3 is TGTGCCAGCAGCTTAACCAGCTACACTGAAGCTTTCTTT. Together with reference TRBV7-3 and TRBJ1-1, the CDR3 gives the full variable domain: GAGVSQTPSNKVTEKGKYVELRCDPISGHTALYWYRQSLGQGPEFLIYFQGTGAADDSGLPNDRFFAVRPEGSVSTLKIQRTERGDSAVYLCASSLTSYTEAFFGQGTRLTVV.

This clone has only one observation. The V gene is TRBV7-9, the J gene TRBJ1-2, with D maybe TRBD1 (5 bases). This CDR3 has 13 amino acids. Looked up from germline, CDR1 is SEHNR and CDR2 is FQNEAQ (reference sequence). Trimming took 5 bases from V and 2 from J, leaving 9 bases between them. The chain's CDR3 is CASSTSGNYGYTF. The DNA of the CDR3 is TGTGCCAGCAGCACCTCAGGGAACTATGGCTACACCTTC.

DNA of the CDR3: TGCGCCAGCAGCCAAATCTCTAGCGGGGTCTATACGCAGTATTTT. Translation gives CASSQISSGVYTQYF. The rearrangement links TRBV4-3 to TRBJ2-3; 9 bases map to TRBD2. V was pared by 2 bases and J by 7 bases, with 7 bases of the junction left unmatched. Germline-derived CDR1 and CDR2 are LGHNA and YSLEER. The length of the CDR3 is 15 residues.

This clone was seen just once. The CDR3 is CASSPRSGSEAFF. CDR3 DNA sequence: TGTGCCAGCTCCCCCCGATCGGGCTCTGAAGCTTTCTTT. The genes are TRBV18 and TRBJ1-1, with no clear D. The CDR3 runs to 13 residues. V lost 6 bases and J 6 bases, leaving 14 bases between the germline ends. Germline CDR1 KGHSH, CDR2 LQKENI.

This chain links TRBV6-1 with TRBJ2-7; TRBD1 aligns across 9 bases. J was trimmed by 5 bases and V by 7 bases; bases with no gene match: 6. Per germline, CDR1 MNHNS and CDR2 SASEGT. The CDR3 is 13 amino acids. CDR3 loop: CASTGTGMNEQYF. The CDR3 region has the DNA TGTGCCAGCACCGGGACAGGGATGAACGAGCAGTACTTC.

The J gene is TRBJ1-6, the V gene TRBV6-4; 8 bases are shared with TRBD1. The germline V gene has CDR1 MRHNA and CDR2 SNTAGT. V gave up 2 bases and J gave up 10 bases; unmatched junction bases: 1. CDR3 length: 13 amino acids. DNA for the CDR3: TGTGCCAGCAGTGACGCAGGGGGCTCACCCCTCCACTTT. Translating it yields CASSDAGGSPLHF.

Only a few counts were recorded for this clone. V is TRBV7-2 and J is TRBJ1-1; the D is unclear. With 2 bases removed from V and 2 bases from J, the gap between germline ends came to 9 bases. Germline-derived CDR1 and CDR2 are SGHTA and FQGNSA. The CDR3 covers 14 residues. This chain's CDR3 is CASSLRGDNTEAFF. The CDR3, as DNA: TGTGCCAGCAGCTTACGAGGAGATAACACTGAAGCTTTCTTT.

CDR3 bases: TGTGCCAGCAGCCTCTGGGACTGGAGGGGCACTGAAGCTTTCTTT. It translates to CASSLWDWRGTEAFF. V and J are TRBV14 and TRBJ1-1; D may be TRBD1 (5 bases). The CDR3 contains 15 residues. Deletions cut 4 bases from V and 4 bases from J, with 16 bases between. Per the germline V gene, CDR1 is SGHDN and CDR2 is FVKESK.

This clone has only a few counts. The chain links TRBV5-1 to TRBJ1-5, with 7 nucleotides matching TRBD1. The CDR3 sequence is 15 residues long. Trimming removed 1 base from V and 4 bases from J; junction bases left unmatched: 5. Germline CDR1 is SGHRS and CDR2 is YFSETQ. CDR3 DNA: TGCGCCAGCAGCTTGACAGGGGCGAATAATCAGCCCCAGCATTTT. Encoded protein: CASSLTGANNQPQHF.

By sample share, this clone is medium-sized. The chain combines TRBV27 with TRBJ1-5; D gene uncertain. The V end lost 2 bases, the J end lost 7 bases, and 15 bases lay between the germline ends. This CDR3 contains 15 residues. Germline CDR1 MNHEY, CDR2 SMNVEV (reference sequence). CDR3 in amino acids: CASSLNTGSGQPQHF. The CDR3 coding sequence is TGTGCCAGCAGTTTAAACACCGGATCGGGCCAGCCCCAGCATTTT.

This sequence joins TRBV5-1 and TRBJ1-4, with 7 bases fitting TRBD1. The CDR3 runs to 14 residues. Germline V lookup: CDR1 SGHRS, CDR2 YFSETQ. Trimming at V came to 0 bases and at J to 6 bases, leaving 2 bases not matched to a gene. The CDR3 sequence is CASSLEGGHEKLFF. The CDR3 nucleotides are TGCGCCAGCAGCTTGGAAGGGGGCCATGAAAAACTGTTTTTT. The full variable domain, with the rest looked up from reference TRBV5-1 and TRBJ1-4, is KAGVTQTPRYLIKTRGQQVTLSCSPISGHRSVSWYQQTPGQGLQFLFEYFSETQRNKGNFPGRFSGRQFSNSRSEMNVSTLELGDSALYLCASSLEGGHEKLFFGSGTQLSVL.

CDR3 residues: CASSNPWRNTEAFF. Written as DNA, the CDR3 is TGTGCCAGCAGCAACCCATGGAGGAACACTGAAGCTTTCTTT. The V gene is TRBV5-5, the J gene TRBJ1-1; D is unclear. This CDR3 contains 14 residues. Germline CDR1 and CDR2: SGHKS and YYEKEE (reference sequence). With 4 bases removed from V and 1 base from J, the gap between germline ends came to 11 bases.

The chain's CDR3 is CASSFRGTQYF. CDR3 sequence (DNA): TGTGCCAGCAGTTTTCGGGGGACGCAGTATTTT. This chain connects TRBV27 to TRBJ2-3; weak D call: TRBD2 (6 bases). The CDR3 has 11 amino acids. Germline loops: CDR1 MNHEY, CDR2 SMNVEV (reference sequence). The germline V and J ends were trimmed by 3 bases and 9 bases, with 7 bases remaining between them.

This chain uses TRBV10-3 with TRBJ1-2; D is undetermined. The CDR3 has 15 amino acids. The germline V gene encodes CDR1 ENHRY and CDR2 SYGVKD. V lost 0 bases to trimming and J lost 4 bases, with 12 bases between them. CDR3 in amino acids: CAISESQDGPYGYTF. The CDR3 DNA follows: TGTGCCATCAGTGAGTCCCAGGACGGCCCCTATGGCTACACCTTC.

This clone is a singleton in its sample. The V gene is TRBV9, the J gene TRBJ1-6; D unclear. CDR1 and CDR2 from the germline V gene are SGDLS and YYNGEE. The CDR3 length is 13 residues. Trimming stripped 0 bases from V and 9 bases from J, with 7 bases between. The CDR3 loop is CASSVGMSSPLHF. DNA for the CDR3: TGTGCCAGCAGCGTAGGTATGAGTTCACCCCTCCACTTT.

J is TRBJ2-5 and V is TRBV6-5; the D is unclear. This CDR3 is built from 14 residues. V lost 5 bases and J 5 bases, leaving 15 bases between the germline ends. CDR1 and CDR2 (germline): MNHEY, SVGAGI. CDR3 loop: CASSVAGRRETQYF. DNA of the CDR3: TGTGCCAGCAGTGTGGCCGGAAGAAGGGAGACCCAGTACTTC.

V usage is TRBV6-1 and J usage is TRBJ2-5; D not resolved. The V end lost 10 bases, the J end lost 2 bases, and 20 bases lay between the germline ends. The CDR3 extends over 15 amino acids. The germline V gene encodes CDR1 MNHNS and CDR2 SASEGT. The CDR3 spells CAILFLPSLQETQYF. In DNA form, the CDR3 reads TGTGCCATTTTATTTCTCCCCTCCTTACAAGAGACCCAGTACTTC.

The sample holds a few counts of this clone. The chain couples TRBV30 to TRBJ1-5; possibly TRBD1 for D (5 bases). CDR1 and CDR2 (germline): GTSNPN, SVGIG (reference sequence). The CDR3 totals 13 residues. V was pared by 4 bases and J by 6 bases, with 13 bases between. The CDR3 spells CAWTAGGGQPQHF. The CDR3 coding sequence is TGTGCCTGGACCGCCGGCGGGGGTCAGCCCCAGCATTTT.

The gene calls are TRBV7-9 and TRBJ2-2; no firm D call. CDR3 length equals 14 residues. The V and J ends lost 3 bases and 5 bases respectively, with 10 bases between them. Germline V lookup: CDR1 SEHNR, CDR2 FQNEAQ (reference sequence). CDR3 DNA sequence: TGTGCCAGCAGCTTTCCCTACGAAACCGGGGAGCTGTTTTTT. It is translated as CASSFPYETGELFF.